This TCR beta chain was captured by sequencing in a study of T cell responses to AZD1222 COVID-19 vaccine. Study-wide findings and caveats: Spike was spanned by vaccine-associated CD4 TCRs, which were dominant at 160-218 and 743-854. The sample set comprised mostly white British donors with more females, and clonal diversity was possibly underestimated.

A word on this clone: What it recognizes is unknown.

CDR3 length: 16 amino acids. V shed 6 bases and J shed 4 bases, with 19 bases lying between them. Germline V lookup: CDR1 SEHNR, CDR2 FQNEAQ (reference sequence). Measured with immunoSEQ multiplex PCR; TCRdb has only the in-frame clones, and not every one. The table records roughly 200,000 clones, 90% to 95% of them present only once. Sequences were derived from peripheral blood, sampled on day 0 of MenACWY control vaccination. The source is an adult in good health. The gene calls are TRBV7-9 and TRBJ1-5; D gene uncertain. CDR3 in DNA: TGTGCCAGCAGTACGGGGATAGGCAGACTAAATCAGCCCCAGCATTTT. Translated, it gives CASSTGIGRLNQPQHF.